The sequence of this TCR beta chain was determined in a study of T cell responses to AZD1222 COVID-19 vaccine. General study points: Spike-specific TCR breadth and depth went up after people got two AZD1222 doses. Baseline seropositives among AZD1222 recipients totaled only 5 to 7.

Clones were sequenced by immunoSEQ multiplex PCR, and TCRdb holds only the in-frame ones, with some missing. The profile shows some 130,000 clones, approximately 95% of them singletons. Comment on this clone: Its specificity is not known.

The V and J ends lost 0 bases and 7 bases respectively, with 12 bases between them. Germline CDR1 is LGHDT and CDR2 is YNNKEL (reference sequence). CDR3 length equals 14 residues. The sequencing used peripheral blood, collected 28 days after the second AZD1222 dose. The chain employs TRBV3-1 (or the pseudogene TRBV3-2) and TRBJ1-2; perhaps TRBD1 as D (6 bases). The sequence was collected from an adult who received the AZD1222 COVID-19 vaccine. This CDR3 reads CASSQEGNRVGYTF. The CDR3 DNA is TGTGCCAGCAGCCAAGAAGGAAACAGGGTTGGCTACACCTTC.